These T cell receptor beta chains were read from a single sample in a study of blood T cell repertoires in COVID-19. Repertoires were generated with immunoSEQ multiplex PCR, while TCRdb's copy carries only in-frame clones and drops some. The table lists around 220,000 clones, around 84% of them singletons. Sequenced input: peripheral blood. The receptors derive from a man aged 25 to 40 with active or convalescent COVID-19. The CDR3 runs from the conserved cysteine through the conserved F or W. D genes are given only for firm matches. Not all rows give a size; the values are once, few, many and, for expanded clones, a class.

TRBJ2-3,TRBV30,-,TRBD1,TGTGCCTGGACCGACGGGAGACAGGGGGTTACAGATACGCAGTATTTT,CAWTDGRQGVTDTQYF
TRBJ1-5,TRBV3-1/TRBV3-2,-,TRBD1,TGTGCCAGCAGCCCTGGGACAGACCGAAATCAGCCCCAGCATTTT,CASSPGTDRNQPQHF
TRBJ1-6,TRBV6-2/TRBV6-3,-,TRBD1,TGTGCCAGCAGCACAGGGGGCGCGGGGAATTCACCCCTCCACTTT,CASSTGGAGNSPLHF
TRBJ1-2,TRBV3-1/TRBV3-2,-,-,TGTGCCAGCAGGCCCCGGGGAGCGGGTGGCTACACCTTC,CASRPRGAGGYTF
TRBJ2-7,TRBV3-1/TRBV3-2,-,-,TGTGCCAGCAGCCAAGAGGGGGCGAGATTGAGGGTTTTC,CASSQEGARLRVF
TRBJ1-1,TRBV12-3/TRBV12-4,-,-,TGTGCCAGCAGTTTATCTAACACTGAAGCTTTCTTT,CASSLSNTEAFF
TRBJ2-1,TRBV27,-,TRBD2,TGTGCCAGCAGTGTAGCGGGAGGGCCGTTATGGATCTCCTACAATGAGCAGTTCTTC,CASSVAGGPLWISYNEQFF
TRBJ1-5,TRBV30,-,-,TGTGCCTGGAGCGTACCGGGACAAAGAAATCAGCCCCAGCATTTT,CAWSVPGQRNQPQHF
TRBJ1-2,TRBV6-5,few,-,TGTGCCAGCGCTTCTCGGGGAGGCATTAACTATGGCTACACCTTC,CASASRGGINYGYTF
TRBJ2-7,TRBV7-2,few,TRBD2,TGTGCCAGCAGCTTAATCGGCCTAGCGGGAGGCGAGCAGTACTTC,CASSLIGLAGGEQYF
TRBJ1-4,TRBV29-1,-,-,TGCAGCGTTGCGAGAGCAACTAATGAAAAACTGTTTTTT,CSVARATNEKLFF
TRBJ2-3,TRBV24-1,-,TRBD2,TGTGCCACCGGGAGGGACTCAGATACGCAGTATTTT,CATGRDSDTQYF
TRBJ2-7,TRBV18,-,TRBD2,TGTGCCAGCTCACCACGGGCTAGCGGAATATACGAGCAGTACTTC,CASSPRASGIYEQYF
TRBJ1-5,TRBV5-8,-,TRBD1,TGTGCCAGCAGCTTGACACTCGGGACAGGGGGCATATCAAATCAGCCCCAGCATTTT,CASSLTLGTGGISNQPQHF
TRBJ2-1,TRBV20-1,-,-,TGCAGTGCTAGTGGGGTAGCGGCCTACAATGAGCAGTTCTTC,CSASGVAAYNEQFF
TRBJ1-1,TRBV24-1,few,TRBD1,TGTGCCACCCTAATCAGGGGGGCAGAAGCTTTCTTT,CATLIRGAEAFF
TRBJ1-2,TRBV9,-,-,TGTGCCAGCAGCCCCGACGGGGACTATGGCTACACCTTC,CASSPDGDYGYTF
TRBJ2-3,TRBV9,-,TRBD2,TGTGCCAGCAGCGTAGGGCTAGCGGGGGGGACAGATACGCAGTATTTT,CASSVGLAGGTDTQYF
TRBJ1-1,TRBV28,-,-,TGTGCCAGCAGTTACATCACTGAAGCTTTCTTT,CASSYITEAFF
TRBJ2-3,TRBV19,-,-,TGTGCCAGTAGTATTGCAGAAACAGATACGCAGTATTTT,CASSIAETDTQYF
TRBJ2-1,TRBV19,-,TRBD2,TGTGCCAGTAGGACTAGCGGGAGCGTGAATGAGCAGTTCTTC,CASRTSGSVNEQFF
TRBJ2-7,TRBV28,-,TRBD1,TGTGCCAGCAGCACCATCGACAGGGTGGTAGTAAGCGAGCAGTACTTC,CASSTIDRVVVSEQYF
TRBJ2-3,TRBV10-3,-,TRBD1,TGTGCCATCAGTGACCCGGGCAGGGGGAGCACAGATACGCAGTATTTT,CAISDPGRGSTDTQYF
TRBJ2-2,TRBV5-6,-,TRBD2,TGTGCCAGCAGCCCGAGGACTAGCGGGGTGAACACCGGGGAGCTGTTTTTT,CASSPRTSGVNTGELFF
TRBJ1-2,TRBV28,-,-,TGTGCCAGCAAGGGAGGTCTCCCGAACTATGGCTACACCTTC,CASKGGLPNYGYTF
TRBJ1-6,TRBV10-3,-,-,TGTGCCACCACAGGGACCCCTAATTCACCCCTCCACTTT,CATTGTPNSPLHF
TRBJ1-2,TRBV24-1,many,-,TGTGCCACCAGTGATGCCCAGACATCCTACACCTTC,CATSDAQTSYTF
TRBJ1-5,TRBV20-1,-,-,TGCAGTGCTAGTGTCGATCAGCCCCAGCATTTT,CSASVDQPQHF
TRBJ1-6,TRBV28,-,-,TGTGCCACAGGGGCCTCTCGGTCACCCCTCCACTTT,CATGASRSPLHF
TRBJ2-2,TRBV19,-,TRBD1,TGTGCCAGTAGTGACAGGGGGAACACCGGGGAGCTGTTTTTT,CASSDRGNTGELFF
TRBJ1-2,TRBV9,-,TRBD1,TGTGCCAGCAGCGTACAGGGGGCGCCTGGCTACACCTTC,CASSVQGAPGYTF
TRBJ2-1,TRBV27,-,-,TGTGCCAGCAGTTTAGGCAGGGGTTTCTACAATGAGCAGTTCTTC,CASSLGRGFYNEQFF
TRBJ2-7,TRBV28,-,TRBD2,TGTGCCAGCAGTTTATCGGGGGGGGCCCACGAGCAGTACTTC,CASSLSGGAHEQYF
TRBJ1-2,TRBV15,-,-,TGTGCCACCAGCACGGGGGAGGGCTATGGCTACACCTTC,CATSTGEGYGYTF
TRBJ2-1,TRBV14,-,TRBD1,TGTGCCAGCAGCCGGGACAGGTGGGGGAATGAGCAGTTCTTC,CASSRDRWGNEQFF
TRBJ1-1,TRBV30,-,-,TGTGCCTGGAGTTATGGGGGCGTCACTGAAGCTTTCTTT,CAWSYGGVTEAFF
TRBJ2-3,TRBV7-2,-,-,TGTGCCAGCAGCTTATCAAAGGGGGATACGCAGTATTTT,CASSLSKGDTQYF
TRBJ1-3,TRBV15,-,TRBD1,TGTGCCACCAGGACAGGGGCTGGAAACACCATATATTTT,CATRTGAGNTIYF
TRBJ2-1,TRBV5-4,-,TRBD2,TGTGCCAGCAGCTTGGCCCCCCTAGCGGGAGTGGACAATGAGCAGTTCTTC,CASSLAPLAGVDNEQFF
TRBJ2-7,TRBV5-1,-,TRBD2,TGCGCCAGCAGCTTGGCCAGCGGGGGCCCCTTATACGAGCAGTACTTC,CASSLASGGPLYEQYF
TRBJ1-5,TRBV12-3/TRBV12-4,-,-,TGTGCCAGCAGTTTTTCGGAGAATCAGCCCCAGCATTTT,CASSFSENQPQHF
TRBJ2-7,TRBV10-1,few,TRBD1,TGCGCCAGCAGATACCTGGGACAGGGACCCTACGAGCAGTACTTC,CASRYLGQGPYEQYF
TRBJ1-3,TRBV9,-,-,TGTGCCAGCAGCGTAGGTCACCTTGAGACTGGAAACACCATATATTTT,CASSVGHLETGNTIYF
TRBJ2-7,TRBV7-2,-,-,TGTGCCAGCAGCTTAGCGGCTTTAGGAGGGGCTAGGTACGAGCAGTACTTC,CASSLAALGGARYEQYF
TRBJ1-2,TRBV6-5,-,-,TGTGCCAGCAGTTACTCTGCAGCTAACTATGGCTACACCTTC,CASSYSAANYGYTF
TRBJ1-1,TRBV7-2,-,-,TGTGCCAGCAGCAATTACAGGGCGGGCACTGAAGCTTTCTTT,CASSNYRAGTEAFF
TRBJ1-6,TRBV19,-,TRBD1,TGTGCCAGTAGTATCCGGGACAGGGCCACACCCCTCCACTTT,CASSIRDRATPLHF
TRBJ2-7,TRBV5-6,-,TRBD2,TGTGCCAGCAGCTTTGGGGGGGATCCTTACGAGCAGTACTTC,CASSFGGDPYEQYF
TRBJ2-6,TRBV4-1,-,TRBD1,TGCGCCAGCAGCCAAGACCGGGACAGGGGCAATGTCCTGACTTTC,CASSQDRDRGNVLTF
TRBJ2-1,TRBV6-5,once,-,TGTGCCAGCCTGGGCCCTGTCCCTCCCGAGCAGTTCTTC,CASLGPVPPEQFF
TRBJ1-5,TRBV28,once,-,TGTGCCAGCAGCACTTCACGACAAGCGGGCAATCAGCCCCAGCATTTT,CASSTSRQAGNQPQHF
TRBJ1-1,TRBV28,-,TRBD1,TGTGCCAGCAGATCGACAGGGGACACTGAAGCTTTCTTT,CASRSTGDTEAFF
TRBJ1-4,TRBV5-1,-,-,TGCGCCAGCAGCGAGAACGCAGGGATACGTGAAAAACTGTTTTTT,CASSENAGIREKLFF
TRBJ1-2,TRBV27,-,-,TGTGCCAGCAGGTCACATGGGGTCGGAGGCTATGGCTACACCTTC,CASRSHGVGGYGYTF
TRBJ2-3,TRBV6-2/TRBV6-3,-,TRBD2,TGTGCCAGCAGTTATCTCGGTTCGGGAGGGACAGATACGCAGTATTTT,CASSYLGSGGTDTQYF
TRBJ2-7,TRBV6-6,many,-,TGTGCCAGCAGTTTGGGACATCTTTACGAGCAGTACTTC,CASSLGHLYEQYF
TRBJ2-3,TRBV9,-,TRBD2,TGTGCCAGCAGCGGTAGCGGGGGGGCCAGAGATACGCAGTATTTT,CASSGSGGARDTQYF